These T cell receptor beta chains were read from a single sample in a study of T cell repertoires in cytomegalovirus infection. One entry per CDR3 protein, called by TCRdb with MiXCR from the reads. The table has approximately 1,000,000 distinct CDR3 sequences, around 30% seen once. Their antigens are not known. The sequencing used cultured CD8+ T cells from PBMCs, collected from culture after CMV antigen stimulation. The receptors here all came from a human donor in good health (CMV status not recorded). Some clones in this sample may be carry-over from other donors' samples. CDR3s include the opening cysteine and the closing phenylalanine or tryptophan. D genes are given only for firm matches. Size tells how often a clone was seen (once, few, many) or the class of an expanded clone, and some rows leave it out.

CDR3 DNA,CDR3 protein,D gene,V gene,J gene,clone size
TGTGCCAGTAGTACAGACACGGATCGGGGACTACGCATCCGGGGAACCGGGGAGCTGTTTTTT,CASSTDTDRGLRIRGTGELFF,TRBD2,TRBV19,TRBJ2-2,few
TGTGCCAGCAGTTCTCGATTACTAGCGGGGGAACACAATGAGCAGTTCTTC,CASSSRLLAGEHNEQFF,TRBD2,TRBV12-3/TRBV12-4,TRBJ2-1,few
TGTGCCAGCAGCTCCCGGGACAGGGTTTATCTACATTTT,CASSSRDRVYLHF,TRBD1,TRBV11-1,TRBJ1-5,few
TGTGCCAGCAGCTTAGAGCAGCGGGGGATTTACAATGAGCAGTTCTTC,CASSLEQRGIYNEQFF,TRBD2,TRBV11-2,TRBJ2-1,few
TGTGCCAGCAGCGCAGGGGGCAGGGGTGTTGTAGGGAATGAGCAGTTCTTC,CASSAGGRGVVGNEQFF,TRBD1,TRBV9,TRBJ2-1,NA
TGTGCCAGCAGCTTACCAGCGGGGGGGCCTGCCTACAATGAGCAGTTCTTC,CASSLPAGGPAYNEQFF,TRBD2,TRBV7-9,TRBJ2-1,NA
TGTGCCAGCAACTACAGGGGTCTACTCACAGATACGCAGTATTTT,CASNYRGLLTDTQYF,TRBD1,TRBV12-3/TRBV12-4,TRBJ2-3,NA
TGCGCCAGCAGCCAAGAAGGACAGGGAATGAACACTGAAGCTTTCTTT,CASSQEGQGMNTEAFF,TRBD1,TRBV4-1,TRBJ1-1,NA
TGTGCCAGCAGTTCAGGGAGCCCCTACAATGAGCAGTTCTTC,CASSSGSPYNEQFF,NA,TRBV27,TRBJ2-1,few
TGTGCCAGCGTACCTCCTTCCAGCTCCTACGAGCAGTACTTC,CASVPPSSSYEQYF,NA,TRBV7-8,TRBJ2-7,many
TGTGCCAGCCAGGGGTCTAGCAATCAGCCCCAGCATTTT,CASQGSSNQPQHF,NA,TRBV27,TRBJ1-5,few
TGTGCCAGCTCAATAGGGGGAAGGAACGAGCAGTACTTC,CASSIGGRNEQYF,NA,TRBV18,TRBJ2-7,NA
TGTGCCATCAGTGATGGGGGGGGCACTGAAGCTTTCTTT,CAISDGGGTEAFF,NA,TRBV10-3,TRBJ1-1,few
TGTGCCAGCAGCTTCGCGGGACTAGCGGGGTACAATGAGCAGTTCTTC,CASSFAGLAGYNEQFF,TRBD2,TRBV7-9,TRBJ2-1,few
TGTGCCAGCAGTTACTTACAAACAGGGGAAATTGTCAATGAGCAGTTCTTC,CASSYLQTGEIVNEQFF,TRBD1,TRBV6-2/TRBV6-3,TRBJ2-1,few
TGTGCCAGCAGCTTAGTGCCCGCTGGCACAGATACGCAGTATTTT,CASSLVPAGTDTQYF,NA,TRBV7-2,TRBJ2-3,few
TGTGCCAGCAGCTTATTCCTGGAGGGGGCGTCGGACACTGAAGCTTTCTTT,CASSLFLEGASDTEAFF,TRBD1,TRBV7-9,TRBJ1-1,few
TGTGCCAGCAGCCGAGGGTTAGATGAAAAACTGTTTTTT,CASSRGLDEKLFF,NA,TRBV7-6,TRBJ1-4,NA